The T cell receptor (beta chain) described here comes from a study of blood T cell repertoires in COVID-19. As for the study in general: There were acute and convalescent COVID-19 samples, and they came from the United States, Italy and Spain. Sample material is recorded as cDNA or gDNA derived from T cells, B-cell-depleted T cells, or PBMCs.

The CDR3 is made up of 19 amino acids. Germline-derived CDR1 and CDR2 are MGHRA and YSYEKL. Trimming pared 0 bases from V and 3 bases from J, leaving 24 bases between. The data were produced by immunoSEQ multiplex PCR, yet TCRdb's version contains in-frame clones alone and is incomplete. Here the sample spans about 85,000 clones, about 91% being singletons. The specimen sequenced was peripheral blood. The chain combines TRBV4-1 with TRBJ2-7, with D maybe TRBD1 (6 bases). This clonotype was obtained from a woman older than 75 with acute or convalescent COVID-19. CDR3: CASSQEGNSRGAIHYEQYF. The CDR3 nucleotides read TGCGCCAGCAGCCAAGAAGGTAATTCCAGGGGCGCGATCCACTACGAGCAGTACTTC.